The 20 T cell receptor beta chains below were found in one sample sequenced in a study of graft-versus-host responses after intestinal transplantation. Generated by immunoSEQ multiplex PCR, the TCRdb table keeps only in-frame clones and is missing some. Found here are tens of thousands of clones, roughly nine tenths of them singletons; the top ten hold roughly 6%. Source: PBMCs, taken roughly 95 weeks after intestinal transplant. Every receptor here comes from a human patient who received an intestinal transplant, so some T cells may come from the graft donor.

This clone came up a few times. Written as DNA, the CDR3 is TGTGCCAGCAACACCCGACAGGGAGTGAGGAACACTGAAGCTTTCTTT. This translates into CASNTRQGVRNTEAFF. V and J are TRBV27 and TRBJ1-1; 7 bases align to TRBD1. The CDR3 runs to 16 residues. V was clipped by 7 bases and J by 1 base; unmatched bases: 12. Germline CDR1 MNHEY, CDR2 SMNVEV (reference sequence).

J is TRBJ2-7 and V is TRBV11-3; no clear D gene. Germline CDR1 and CDR2: SGHNT and YENEEA. The CDR3 totals 15 residues. V shed 2 bases and J shed 0 bases, with 11 bases lying between them. The CDR3 is CASSLSYPNSYEQYF. In DNA form, the CDR3 reads TGTGCCAGCAGCTTATCTTACCCCAACTCCTACGAGCAGTACTTC. The full variable domain, in which reference TRBV11-3 and TRBJ2-7 provide the parts outside the CDR3, is EAGVVQSPRYKIIEKKQPVAFWCNPISGHNTLYWYLQNLGQGPELLIRYENEEAVDDSQLPKDRFSAERLKGVDSTLKIQPAELGDSAVYLCASSLSYPNSYEQYFGPGTRLTVT.

V usage is TRBV4-1 and J usage is TRBJ1-4, with D perhaps TRBD1 (5 bases). CDR3 length: 15 amino acids. The germline CDR1 and CDR2 sequences are MGHRA and YSYEKL. V was pared by 4 bases and J by 3 bases, with 12 bases between. The CDR3 loop is CASSPEGYSNEKLFF. CDR3 sequence (DNA): TGCGCCAGCAGCCCAGAGGGGTATTCTAATGAAAAACTGTTTTTT.

The chain links TRBV9 to TRBJ1-3, with unresolved D. Deletions cut 0 bases from V and 0 bases from J, with 7 bases between. Germline V gene data show CDR1 as SGDLS and CDR2 as YYNGEE. The CDR3 is 15 amino acids. CDR3 sequence: CASSVGPGSGNTIYF. CDR3 bases: TGTGCCAGCAGCGTAGGGCCTGGCTCTGGAAACACCATATATTTT.

V gene TRBV6-4 combines with J gene TRBJ1-2; D gene unclear. CDR1 is MRHNA and CDR2 is SNTAGT in the germline V gene. The CDR3 extends over 14 amino acids. Trimming stripped 4 bases from V and 5 bases from J, with 14 bases between. The CDR3 is CASSAEGMGYGYTF. The CDR3 bases are TGTGCCAGCAGTGCGGAGGGTATGGGGTATGGCTACACCTTC.

CDR3 DNA: TGCAGCGTTCTCGCCTACAATGAGCAGTTCTTC. As protein: CSVLAYNEQFF. This sequence joins TRBV29-1 and TRBJ2-1; D gene ambiguous. Trimming shortened V by 5 bases and J by 2 bases, and 4 bases separated the two germline ends. The CDR3 has 11 amino acids. Per the germline V gene, CDR1 is SQVTM and CDR2 is ANQGSEA.

The rearrangement joins TRBV7-2 to TRBJ1-3; 9 nucleotides match TRBD1. Germline CDR1 reads SGHTA; CDR2 reads FQGNSA. The CDR3 is made up of 16 amino acids. After removal of 4 bases from V and 1 base from J, the junction contained 5 bases not matched to a gene. For the CDR3, the DNA is TGTGCCAGCAGCTCACAGGGGGCAGGGTCTGGAAACACCATATATTTT. The encoded protein is CASSSQGAGSGNTIYF.

V is TRBV4-1 and J is TRBJ1-5; perhaps TRBD1 as D (5 bases). CDR3 size: 16 residues. The germline V gene has CDR1 MGHRA and CDR2 YSYEKL. The V end was cut by 0 bases, the J end by 5 bases, with 14 bases between. The CDR3 protein is CASSQEAGIVDQPQHF. DNA of the CDR3: TGCGCCAGCAGCCAAGAAGCAGGGATTGTGGATCAGCCCCAGCATTTT.

A single count supports this clone. V usage is TRBV4-1 and J usage is TRBJ2-1; D is perhaps TRBD1 (5 bases). CDR1 MGHRA and CDR2 YSYEKL come from the germline V gene. The CDR3 contains 15 residues. The V end lost 1 base, the J end lost 8 bases, and 15 bases lay between the germline ends. CDR3 nucleotides: TGCGCCAGCAGCCAAGGTGGGGCAGGTTGGGATGAGCAGTTCTTC. Translation gives CASSQGGAGWDEQFF.

The J gene is TRBJ1-4, the V gene TRBV6-1; D is undetermined. V was pared by 6 bases and J by 0 bases, with 8 bases between. This CDR3 is built from 14 residues. The germline CDR1 and CDR2 sequences are MNHNS and SASEGT. The CDR3 coding sequence is TGTGCCAGCAGGGCATATACAACTAATGAAAAACTGTTTTTT. This sequence encodes CASRAYTTNEKLFF.

The chain joins TRBV29-1 to TRBJ1-2; D gene unclear. The V end lost 4 bases, the J end lost 7 bases, and 7 bases lay between the germline ends. The CDR3 contains 10 residues. Germline V gives CDR1 SQVTM, CDR2 ANQGSEA. CDR3 bases: TGCAGCGTTGCGGGATTTGGCTACACCTTC. It specifies CSVAGFGYTF. Full variable domain (outside the CDR3, taken from reference TRBV29-1 and TRBJ1-2): SAVISQKPSRDICQRGTSLTIQCQVDSQVTMMFWYRQQPGQSLTLIATANQGSEATYESGFVIDKFPISRPNLTFSTLTVSNMSPEDSSIYLCSVAGFGYTFGSGTRLTVV.

The chain employs TRBV7-6 and TRBJ2-1, with 8 bases fitting TRBD1. Germline trimming cut 2 bases from V and 4 bases from J; bases unmatched to any gene: 7. The germline V gene has CDR1 SGHVS and CDR2 FNYEAQ. There are 16 residues in the CDR3. CDR3 DNA: TGTGCCAGCAGCTTATTGCAGGGGGCGAGGTACAATGAGCAGTTCTTC. This translates into CASSLLQGARYNEQFF.

V and J are TRBV6-1 and TRBJ2-7; D remains unclear. The CDR3 has 16 amino acids. Trimming cost V 0 bases and J 3 bases, with 15 bases left between them. Germline CDR1 MNHNS, CDR2 SASEGT. CDR3 protein: CASSEALAGWLYEQYF. The CDR3 region has the DNA TGTGCCAGCAGTGAAGCGCTGGCAGGATGGCTCTACGAGCAGTACTTC.

This chain links TRBV5-4 with TRBJ1-6, with TRBD1 identical over 7 bases. This CDR3 spans 14 amino acids. Germline CDR1 reads SGHNT; CDR2 reads YYREEE (reference sequence). Trimming removed 9 bases from V and 7 bases from J; junction bases left unmatched: 10. In DNA form, the CDR3 reads TGTGCCACACTCGACCCGGGACAGAATTCACCCCTCCACTTT. Residues: CATLDPGQNSPLHF.

The chain links TRBV7-3 to TRBJ1-2, with D perhaps matching TRBD1 (5 bases). Germline V CDR1 and CDR2: SGHTA, FQGTGA. This CDR3 is 13 amino acids long. Trimming cost V 5 bases and J 2 bases, with 9 bases left between them. The CDR3 nucleotides are TGTGCCAGCAGCCCAGACAGCAACTATGGCTACACCTTC. The encoded protein is CASSPDSNYGYTF. Full variable domain (remainder filled in from reference TRBV7-3 and TRBJ1-2): GAGVSQTPSNKVTEKGKYVELRCDPISGHTALYWYRQSLGQGPEFLIYFQGTGAADDSGLPNDRFFAVRPEGSVSTLKIQRTERGDSAVYLCASSPDSNYGYTFGSGTRLTVV.

V and J are TRBV9 and TRBJ2-1; 14 positions match TRBD2. V was clipped by 0 bases and J by 9 bases; unmatched bases: 5. Looked up from germline, CDR1 is SGDLS and CDR2 is YYNGEE. The CDR3 has 16 amino acids. This CDR3 is CASSVASTSGGGEQFF. The DNA of the CDR3 is TGTGCCAGCAGCGTAGCATCGACTAGCGGGGGGGGTGAGCAGTTCTTC.

CDR3 sequence reads: CASSLRPSKGSYEQYF. CDR3 sequence (DNA): TGTGCCAGCAGCCTAAGACCGAGCAAGGGCTCCTACGAGCAGTACTTC. V gene TRBV27 combines with J gene TRBJ2-7; no clear D. The CDR3 has 16 residues. From germline, CDR1 is MNHEY and CDR2 SMNVEV (reference sequence). Trimming took off 6 bases at V and 0 bases at J, with 18 bases between the two ends.

In this sample, this clone turned up once. This chain joins TRBV5-5 and TRBJ1-5, with no clear D. The CDR3 consists of 15 residues. CDR1 is SGHKS and CDR2 is YYEKEE in the germline V gene (reference sequence). The germline V and J ends were trimmed by 8 bases and 0 bases, with 15 bases remaining between them. CDR3 in amino acids: CARILIKVSNQPQHF. CDR3 DNA: TGTGCCAGGATACTTATAAAGGTTAGCAATCAGCCCCAGCATTTT.

The genes are TRBV5-6 and TRBJ2-7; TRBD2 agrees at 8 bases. CDR3 length: 14 amino acids. V shed 6 bases and J 2 bases; nucleotides not matched to a gene: 7. Germline-derived CDR1 and CDR2 are SGHDT and YYEEEE. CDR3 nucleotide sequence: TGTGCCAGCAAGGAAGCGGGGGTTACCTACGAGCAGTACTTC. Amino acids: CASKEAGVTYEQYF.

J is TRBJ2-5 and V is TRBV5-1, with a possible D match to TRBD1 (5 bases). Trimming left V 3 bases short and J 5 bases short, with 5 bases between. Germline V gives CDR1 SGHRS, CDR2 YFSETQ. This CDR3 region has 11 residues. CDR3 bases: TGCGCCAGCAGCTCAGGGGAGACCCAGTACTTC. Encoded protein: CASSSGETQYF.